The following is a T cell receptor (beta chain) sequence with its context. This entry belongs to a study of blood T cell repertoires in COVID-19. About the study: Sites across the United States, Italy and Spain contributed samples from acute and convalescent COVID-19.

Seattle's cohort entered during active infection and was followed longitudinally. Only in-frame clones appear in the TCRdb table, and some are missing; sequencing was by immunoSEQ multiplex PCR. This table has 300,000 to 400,000 clones, roughly 90% appearing once. Germline V gene data show CDR1 as MNHEY and CDR2 as SMNVEV (reference sequence). Trimming left V 5 bases short and J 5 bases short, with 13 bases between. The CDR3 is made up of 13 amino acids. Sequencing input: peripheral blood. This TCR came from a woman between 65 and 79 years old with COVID-19, enrolled during active disease. The chain has TRBV27 and TRBJ2-7; a weak D match, TRBD2 (5 bases). The CDR3 region has the DNA TGTGCCAGCAGTCTCGTAGGGCGGGACGAGCAGTACTTC. Amino acid sequence: CASSLVGRDEQYF.